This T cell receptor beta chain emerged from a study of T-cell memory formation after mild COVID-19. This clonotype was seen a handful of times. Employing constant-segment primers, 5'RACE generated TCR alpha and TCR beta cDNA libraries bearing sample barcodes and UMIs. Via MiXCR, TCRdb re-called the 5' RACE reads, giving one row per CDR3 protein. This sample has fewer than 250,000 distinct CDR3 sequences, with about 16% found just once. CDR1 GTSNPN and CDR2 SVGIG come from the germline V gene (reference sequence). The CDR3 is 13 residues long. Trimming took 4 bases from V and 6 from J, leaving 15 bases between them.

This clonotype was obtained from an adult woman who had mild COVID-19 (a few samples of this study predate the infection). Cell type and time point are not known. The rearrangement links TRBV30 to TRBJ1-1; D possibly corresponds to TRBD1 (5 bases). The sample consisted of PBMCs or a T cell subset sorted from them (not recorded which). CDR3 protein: CAWNWGIGAEAFF. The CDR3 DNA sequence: TGTGCCTGGAATTGGGGGATAGGGGCTGAAGCTTTCTTT.